Presented here are 17 T cell receptor beta chains from one specimen sequenced in a study of CD4 T cells in relation to SARS-CoV-2 and coronaviruses. Sequencing used immunoSEQ multiplex PCR; TCRdb keeps in-frame clones, though not all of them. The sample holds around 9,700 clones, around 68% seen once. No antigen is known for these receptors. Unexposed donor CD4+ T cells date from about 2011-2019, before the COVID-19 pandemic. CD4+ T cells were isolated from the cells after about ten days of culture. The sequenced sample was CD4+ T cells from PBMCs, cultured in vitro. The receptor set was obtained from a human donor in good health.

J is TRBJ2-3 and V is TRBV5-6; D is tentatively TRBD1 or TRBD2 (6 bases each). Per the germline V gene, CDR1 is SGHDT and CDR2 is YYEEEE. The CDR3 has 14 amino acids. Trimming pared 0 bases from V and 5 bases from J, leaving 10 bases between. The CDR3 coding sequence is TGTGCCAGCAGCTTGGTACGGGGGCTAGATACGCAGTATTTT. This encodes CASSLVRGLDTQYF.

The chain carries TRBV6-2 or TRBV6-3 and TRBJ2-7; no reliable D call. The CDR3 runs to 16 residues. Germline-derived CDR1 and CDR2 are MNHEY and SVGEGT. Trimming removed 6 bases from V and 1 base from J, with 19 bases in between. The CDR3 DNA reads as TGTGCCAGCAGCTCCCCGGGTTTAGGGCAGTCCTACGAGCAGTACTTC. This codes for CASSSPGLGQSYEQYF.

The genes are TRBV29-1 and TRBJ2-3; no clear D. V lost 6 bases to trimming and J lost 4 bases, with 8 bases between them. The CDR3 runs to 11 residues. Germline V lookup: CDR1 SQVTM, CDR2 ANQGSEA. The CDR3 here is CSVQPADTQYF. DNA for the CDR3: TGCAGCGTCCAACCGGCAGATACGCAGTATTTT.

V is TRBV4-3 and J is TRBJ2-2, with 11 nucleotides matching TRBD2. J gave up 6 bases and V 4 bases, and 13 bases lay outside the gene matches. This CDR3 contains 18 residues. Germline V lookup: CDR1 LGHNA, CDR2 YSLEER. The DNA of the CDR3 is TGCGCCAGCAGCCGCGCCTGGCCGGGACTAGCGGTCTCCGGGGAGCTGTTTTTT. Protein product: CASSRAWPGLAVSGELFF.

This clone was counted once. The chain recombines TRBV4-3 with TRBJ2-1, with 10 nucleotides matching TRBD2. Unmatched junction bases numbered 7, after V lost 3 bases and J lost 5 bases. Germline assignment: CDR1 LGHNA and CDR2 YSLEER. The CDR3 length is 16 residues. This CDR3 reads CASSHQLAGLNNEQFF. The CDR3 nucleotides are TGCGCCAGCAGCCATCAACTAGCGGGGTTAAACAATGAGCAGTTCTTC.

The V gene is TRBV4-3, the J gene TRBJ2-1; D uncertain. Germline V gene sequence: CDR1 LGHNA, CDR2 YSLEER. This CDR3 contains 16 residues. V lost 0 bases to trimming and J lost 4 bases, with 13 bases between them. CDR3 coding DNA: TGCGCCAGCAGCCAAGAGCCAGCCCAGAGGTACAATGAGCAGTTCTTC. Its translation: CASSQEPAQRYNEQFF.

The chain recombines TRBV2 with TRBJ1-5; TRBD1 might be the D (5 bases). Germline V CDR1 and CDR2: SNHLY, FYNNEI. The CDR3 is made up of 16 amino acids. The ends were cut back, 6 bases at V and 1 base at J, with 16 bases in the middle. CDR3 DNA: TGTGCCAGCAGGGGGACGGACCAATTCAGCAATCAGCCCCAGCATTTT. Translated: CASRGTDQFSNQPQHF.

The V and J genes are TRBV7-2 and TRBJ2-3, with 15 bases lining up with TRBD2. V was pared by 2 bases and J by 0 bases, with 3 bases of the junction left unmatched. In germline, CDR1 is SGHTA, CDR2 FQGNSA. The CDR3 runs to 18 residues. For the CDR3, the DNA is TGTGCCAGCAGCTTAAGGACTAGCGGGGGGGGAAGCACAGATACGCAGTATTTT. This gives the protein CASSLRTSGGGSTDTQYF.

The sample holds a few counts of this clone. The genes are TRBV21-1 and TRBJ1-6. TRBV21-1 is a recognized pseudogene. This CDR3 is built from 13 residues. The CDR3 here is CASSKRKDSPLHF. The CDR3 nucleotides read TGTGCCAGCAGCAAACGCAAGGATTCACCCCTCCACTTT.

This chain links TRBV19 with TRBJ1-2; D call uncertain. Germline CDR1 is LNHDA and CDR2 is SQIVND (reference sequence). CDR3 size: 16 residues. Trimming shortened V by 5 bases and J by 4 bases, and 20 bases separated the two germline ends. Here the CDR3 reads CASSRYGEGSSYGYTF. The CDR3 DNA is TGTGCCAGTAGTCGCTACGGGGAGGGTTCGTCCTATGGCTACACCTTC. Full variable domain (missing parts from reference TRBV19 and TRBJ1-2): DGGITQSPKYLFRKEGQNVTLSCEQNLNHDAMYWYRQDPGQGLRLIYYSQIVNDFQKGDIAEGYSVSREKKESFPLTVTSAQKNPTAFYLCASSRYGEGSSYGYTFGSGTRLTVV.

J is TRBJ1-6 and V is TRBV5-1; TRBD1 aligns across 8 bases. The CDR3 covers 14 residues. J lost 10 bases, V lost 3 bases, and 6 bases had no gene match. Germline-derived CDR1 and CDR2 are SGHRS and YFSETQ. This chain's CDR3 is CASSYGDRWSPLHF. The CDR3 nucleotides read TGCGCCAGCAGCTACGGGGACAGGTGGTCACCCCTCCACTTT. The whole variable domain, filled in from reference TRBV5-1 and TRBJ1-6, reads KAGVTQTPRYLIKTRGQQVTLSCSPISGHRSVSWYQQTPGQGLQFLFEYFSETQRNKGNFPGRFSGRQFSNSRSEMNVSTLELGDSALYLCASSYGDRWSPLHFGNGTRLTVT.

This chain uses TRBV6-4 with TRBJ2-1, with no clear D. Germline-derived CDR1 and CDR2 are MRHNA and SNTAGT. With 2 bases removed from V and 7 bases from J, the gap between germline ends came to 9 bases. CDR3 length: 13 amino acids. The CDR3: CASSDGNNNEQFF. CDR3 DNA: TGTGCCAGCAGTGACGGGAACAATAATGAGCAGTTCTTC.

V is TRBV18 and J is TRBJ1-5; D remains unclear. The CDR3 contains 13 residues. Trimming removed 3 bases from V and 5 bases from J, with 8 bases in between. Looked up from germline, CDR1 is KGHSH and CDR2 is LQKENI. CDR3 loop: CASSPGSHQPQHF. The CDR3 nucleotides are TGTGCCAGCTCACCCGGGAGTCATCAGCCCCAGCATTTT.

The chain is built from TRBV5-1 and TRBJ2-3, with a weak D call TRBD1 (6 bases). Germline V lookup: CDR1 SGHRS, CDR2 YFSETQ. V lost 0 bases, J lost 3 bases, and 11 bases lay in between. This CDR3 contains 15 residues. In DNA form, the CDR3 reads TGCGCCAGCAGCTTGGCCGGACAGTTGACAGATACGCAGTATTTT. Amino acid sequence: CASSLAGQLTDTQYF.

This rearrangement joins TRBV11-3 to TRBJ2-5; a possible D gene is TRBD1 (5 bases). CDR3 length: 13 residues. Germline V gene data show CDR1 as SGHNT and CDR2 as YENEEA. The V end lost 1 base, the J end lost 3 bases, and 6 bases lay between the germline ends. CDR3 nucleotides: TGTGCCAGCAGCTTAGCCAGGGAAGAGACCCAGTACTTC. Translation gives CASSLAREETQYF.

The CDR3 region is CAWSVQDYGYTF. The DNA of the CDR3 is TGTGCCTGGAGTGTACAGGACTATGGCTACACCTTC. The chain couples TRBV30 to TRBJ1-2; a possible D gene is TRBD1 (5 bases). The CDR3 is made up of 12 amino acids. The germline gives CDR1 GTSNPN, CDR2 SVGIG (reference sequence). Trimming removed 0 bases at V and 3 bases at J, with 5 bases between.

V and J are TRBV4-3 and TRBJ2-1; TRBD1 matches 7 bases. Germline CDR1 is LGHNA and CDR2 is YSLEER. The CDR3 is 15 amino acids. J lost 3 bases, V lost 4 bases, and 6 bases had no gene match. The CDR3: CASSLGTAFYNEQFF. The CDR3 DNA is TGCGCCAGCAGCCTTGGGACAGCCTTCTACAATGAGCAGTTCTTC.